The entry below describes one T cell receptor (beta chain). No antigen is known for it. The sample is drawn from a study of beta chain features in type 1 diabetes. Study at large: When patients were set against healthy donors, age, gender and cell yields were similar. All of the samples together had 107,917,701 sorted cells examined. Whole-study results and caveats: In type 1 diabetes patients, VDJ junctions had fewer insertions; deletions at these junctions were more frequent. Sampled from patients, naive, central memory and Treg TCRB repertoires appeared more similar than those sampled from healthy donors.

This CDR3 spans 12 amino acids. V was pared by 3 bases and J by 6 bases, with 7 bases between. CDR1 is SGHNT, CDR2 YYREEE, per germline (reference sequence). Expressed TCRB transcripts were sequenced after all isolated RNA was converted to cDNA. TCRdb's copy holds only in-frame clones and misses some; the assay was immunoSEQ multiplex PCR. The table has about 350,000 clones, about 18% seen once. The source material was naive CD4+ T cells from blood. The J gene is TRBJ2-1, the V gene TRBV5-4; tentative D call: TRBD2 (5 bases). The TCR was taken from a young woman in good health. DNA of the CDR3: TGTGCCAGCAGCTCTCGGGGCAATGAGCAGTTCTTC. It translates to CASSSRGNEQFF.